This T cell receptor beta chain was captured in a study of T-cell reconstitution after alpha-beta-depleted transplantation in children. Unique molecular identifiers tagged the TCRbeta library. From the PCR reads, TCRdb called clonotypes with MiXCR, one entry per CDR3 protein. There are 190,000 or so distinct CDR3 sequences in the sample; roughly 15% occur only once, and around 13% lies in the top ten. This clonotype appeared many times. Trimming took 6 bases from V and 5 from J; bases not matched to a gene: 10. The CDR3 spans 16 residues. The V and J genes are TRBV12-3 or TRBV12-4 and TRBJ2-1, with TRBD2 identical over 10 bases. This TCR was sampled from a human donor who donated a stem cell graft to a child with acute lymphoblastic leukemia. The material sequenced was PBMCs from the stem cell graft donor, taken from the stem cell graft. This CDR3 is CASSPPRTSGNNEQFF. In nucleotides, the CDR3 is TGTGCCAGCAGCCCCCCCCGTACTAGCGGGAACAATGAGCAGTTCTTC.